Below are 12 T cell receptor beta chains sequenced from a single sample in a study of T cells in Graves' hyperthyroidism and ophthalmopathy. The CDR3 regions of TCR beta were amplified from RNA transcripts. A set of HTBI primers served as the primers for a first-round RT-PCR of the TCR CDR3. TCRdb used MiXCR to reprocess the multiplex PCR reads, holding one entry per CDR3 protein. The data hold under 65,000 distinct CDR3 sequences, with about 50% observed a single time. The sample taken for sequencing was blood. These receptors all stem from a woman aged 55-70 years with Graves' ophthalmopathy.

This clonotype was counted ten times or more. The V and J genes are TRBV7-2 and TRBJ2-3, with TRBD2 matching over 11 bases. The CDR3 has 15 amino acids. V lost 3 bases, J lost 5 bases, and 4 bases stayed unmatched. The germline V gene encodes CDR1 SGHTA and CDR2 FQGNSA. CDR3 in DNA: TGTGCCAGCAGCTTTCTCGGGACTAGCGGAGATACGCAGTATTTT. Translation gives CASSFLGTSGDTQYF.

This clonotype was observed many times. Here the CDR3 DNA reads TGTGCCAGCAGCCAACAACTACTACCCCAAGAGACCCAGTACTTC. Its translation: CASSQQLLPQETQYF. The V call is TRBV3-1, the J call TRBJ2-5; no reliable D call. Deletions cut 2 bases from V and 1 base from J, with 11 bases between. The CDR3 covers 15 residues. Per the germline V gene, CDR1 is LGHDT and CDR2 is YNNKEL (reference sequence).

This clonotype ranks as medium-sized (0.01 to 0.1%). The chain links TRBV15 to TRBJ1-5; D is unclear. The germline CDR1 and CDR2 sequences are LNHNV and YYDKDF (reference sequence). The CDR3 contains 13 residues. V dropped 4 bases and J dropped 2 bases, with 6 bases sitting between them. CDR3 in amino acids: CATSTQGNQPQHF. The CDR3 coding sequence is TGTGCCACCAGCACCCAGGGCAATCAGCCCCAGCATTTT.

The chain carries TRBV7-2 and TRBJ2-2, with 14 nucleotides matching TRBD2. Germline values: CDR1 SGHTA, CDR2 FQGNSA. CDR3 size: 16 residues. Losses at the gene ends were 4 bases for V and 8 bases for J; bases not matched to a gene: 6. The CDR3 loop is CASSSRLAGGKGELFF. The CDR3 bases are TGTGCCAGCAGCTCCCGACTAGCGGGGGGGAAGGGGGAGCTGTTTTTT.

Note on this clonotype: One junction end disagrees with the germline gene, perhaps due to a read error. The genes are TRBV7-2 and TRBJ1-2; D possibly corresponds to TRBD1 (6 bases). Germline V gene data show CDR1 as SGHTA and CDR2 as FQGNSA. There are 11 residues in the CDR3. The chain's CDR3 is CASSLAGGSTF. The CDR3 DNA is TGTGCCAGCAGCTTAGCGGGGGGCTCCACCTTC.

This clonotype showed up many times. This chain links TRBV7-9 with TRBJ2-7; TRBD2 agrees at 9 bases. Germline CDR1 reads SEHNR; CDR2 reads FQNEAQ (reference sequence). This CDR3 contains 19 residues. Unmatched junction bases numbered 17, after V lost 5 bases and J lost 0 bases. The CDR3 spells CASSTQGLAPATSSYEQYF. The CDR3 DNA reads TGTGCCAGCAGCACCCAGGGACTAGCACCCGCTACTAGCTCCTACGAGCAGTACTTC.

This chain links TRBV24-1 with TRBJ2-1; 10 positions match TRBD2. V trimming: 9 bases; J trimming: 3 bases; junction bases outside the gene matches: 7. Germline values: CDR1 KGHDR, CDR2 SFDVKD. CDR3 length equals 15 residues. The DNA of the CDR3 is TGTGCCACCCTCCCAGGGACTAGCGACTACAATGAGCAGTTCTTC. Protein sequence: CATLPGTSDYNEQFF.

There are many counts of this clonotype. The chain is built from TRBV5-4 and TRBJ1-1, with 7 bases fitting TRBD1. CDR1 and CDR2 from the germline V gene are SGHNT and YYREEE (reference sequence). V shed 4 bases and J 7 bases; nucleotides not matched to a gene: 7. The CDR3 consists of 13 residues. CDR3 sequence: CASSKGQTVEAFF. Written as DNA, the CDR3 is TGTGCCAGCAGCAAGGGACAGACCGTTGAAGCTTTCTTT. The entire variable domain, with the rest obtained from reference TRBV5-4 and TRBJ1-1, is as follows: ETGVTQSPTHLIKTRGQQVTLRCSSQSGHNTVSWYQQALGQGPQFIFQYYREEENGRGNFPPRFSGLQFPNYSSELNVNALELDDSALYLCASSKGQTVEAFFGQGTRLTVV.

The chain uses TRBV5-4 and TRBJ1-2; a possible D gene is TRBD1 (5 bases). Germline V gene data show CDR1 as SGHNT and CDR2 as YYREEE (reference sequence). V was shortened by 0 bases and J by 4 bases, with 10 bases between the two germline ends. CDR3 size: 14 residues. The CDR3 loop reads CASSLGQGSYGYTF. The CDR3 DNA reads as TGTGCCAGCAGCTTGGGGCAGGGCAGCTATGGCTACACCTTC.

This clonotype has ten or more counts. The chain's CDR3 is CASSPQGAGANVLTF. As DNA, the CDR3 is TGTGCCAGCAGCCCTCAGGGTGCCGGGGCCAACGTCCTGACTTTC. The chain links TRBV11-3 to TRBJ2-6, with D tentatively TRBD1 (5 bases). This CDR3 contains 15 residues. Germline loops: CDR1 SGHNT, CDR2 YENEEA. Trimming left V 5 bases short and J 4 bases short, with 12 bases between.

The chain couples TRBV20-1 to TRBJ2-1; 9 nucleotides match TRBD2. Unmatched junction bases numbered 4, after V lost 3 bases and J lost 4 bases. Germline CDR1 and CDR2: DFQATT and SNEGSKA (reference sequence). This CDR3 is built from 14 residues. The CDR3 bases are TGCAGTGCTAGTGCGGGGGGGGTATACAATGAGCAGTTCTTC. Encoded protein: CSASAGGVYNEQFF.

The chain recombines TRBV19 with TRBJ2-1; D not resolved. Trimming stripped 1 base from V and 8 bases from J, with 18 bases between. The CDR3 has 16 residues. From germline, CDR1 is LNHDA and CDR2 SQIVND (reference sequence). The CDR3 loop is CASSIGAASRSDEQFF. CDR3 bases: TGTGCCAGTAGTATAGGCGCAGCTTCGAGGTCTGATGAGCAGTTCTTC.